These 14 T cell receptor beta chains were all obtained from the same sample, sequenced in a study of T cell changes during pregnancy in multiple sclerosis. TCRdb's table, derived via immunoSEQ multiplex PCR, lists solely in-frame clones and lacks some. The table includes some 100,000 clones, around 92% detected once. The source material was peripheral blood, sampled before pregnancy. These receptors all come from a female donor with multiple sclerosis, enrolled in a pregnancy study.

J is TRBJ2-7 and V is TRBV27; 16 nucleotides match TRBD2. The germline gives CDR1 MNHEY, CDR2 SMNVEV (reference sequence). Trimming cost V 5 bases and J 6 bases; bases outside gene matches: 10. The CDR3 has 17 residues. The CDR3 DNA reads as TGTGCCAGCAGTCCCCTCGGGACTAGCGGGAGGGGCGCCGAGCAGTACTTC. It is translated as CASSPLGTSGRGAEQYF.

This chain uses TRBV27 with TRBJ1-2, with TRBD1 matching 8 bases. Germline trimming cut 5 bases from V and 4 bases from J; bases unmatched to any gene: 12. Germline CDR1 and CDR2: MNHEY and SMNVEV (reference sequence). CDR3 length equals 16 residues. The chain's CDR3 is CASSPLTGGTFYGYTF. In nucleotides, the CDR3 is TGTGCCAGCAGTCCCCTCACAGGGGGAACCTTCTATGGCTACACCTTC.

This sequence joins TRBV10-3 and TRBJ2-7; weak D call: TRBD1 (5 bases). The germline V gene has CDR1 ENHRY and CDR2 SYGVKD. The CDR3 extends over 13 amino acids. V lost 10 bases and J lost 5, with 18 bases in between. CDR3 amino acids: CATMLRVGDEQYF. The CDR3 region has the DNA TGTGCCACGATGCTTCGGGTAGGGGACGAGCAGTACTTC.

The CDR3 DNA sequence: TGTGCCAGCTCACCGGGTAGCGGGAGAACTAATGAGCAGTTCTTC. Its protein is CASSPGSGRTNEQFF. V and J are TRBV18 and TRBJ2-1; TRBD2 matches 9 bases. The germline V gene encodes CDR1 KGHSH and CDR2 LQKENI. V was clipped by 3 bases and J by 7 bases; unmatched bases: 7. This CDR3 comprises 15 residues.

The CDR3 nucleotides read TGCAGCGTGAGTTGGTGGACCGGGGAGCTGTTTTTT. This codes for CSVSWWTGELFF. The chain is built from TRBV29-1 and TRBJ2-2, with no clear D. Trimming shortened V by 6 bases and J by 5 bases, and 10 bases separated the two germline ends. Per germline, CDR1 SQVTM and CDR2 ANQGSEA. The CDR3 runs 12 residues.

The chain uses TRBV5-1 and TRBJ2-3; 7 positions match TRBD2. Trimming cost V 5 bases and J 0 bases; bases outside gene matches: 6. There are 15 residues in the CDR3. In germline, CDR1 is SGHRS, CDR2 YFSETQ. The chain's CDR3 is CASRPSGASTDTQYF. The CDR3 DNA sequence: TGCGCCAGCAGGCCTAGCGGAGCTAGCACAGATACGCAGTATTTT.

The chain carries TRBV7-3 and TRBJ2-3; no definite D call. Germline V gene sequence: CDR1 SGHTA, CDR2 FQGTGA. The V end was cut by 3 bases, the J end by 3 bases, with 13 bases between. The length of the CDR3 is 15 residues. The CDR3 here is CASSFTNSRTDTQYF. CDR3 in DNA: TGTGCCAGCAGCTTCACTAACTCCCGGACAGATACGCAGTATTTT.

The chain has TRBV5-6 and TRBJ2-7; 7 nucleotides agree with TRBD1. CDR1 is SGHDT, CDR2 YYEEEE, per germline. The V gene end was trimmed by 4 bases and the J gene end by 2 bases; junction bases not matched to a gene: 3. The CDR3 runs to 13 residues. The CDR3 DNA reads TGTGCCAGCAGCCGGGACAGTCCCTACGAGCAGTACTTC. It specifies CASSRDSPYEQYF.

The chain carries TRBV2 and TRBJ2-7, with D perhaps TRBD1 (5 bases). The CDR3 extends over 14 amino acids. V was shortened by 7 bases and J by 0 bases, with 13 bases between the two germline ends. Germline-derived CDR1 and CDR2 are SNHLY and FYNNEI. Here the CDR3 reads CASTVGRPSYEQYF. As DNA, the CDR3 is TGTGCCAGCACCGTGGGGCGGCCCTCCTACGAGCAGTACTTC. The full variable domain, in which reference TRBV2 and TRBJ2-7 provide the parts outside the CDR3, is EPEVTQTPSHQVTQMGQEVILRCVPISNHLYFYWYRQILGQKVEFLVSFYNNEISEKSEIFDDQFSVERPDGSNFTLKIRSTKLEDSAMYFCASTVGRPSYEQYFGPGTRLTVT.

This clone is a singleton in its sample. V usage is TRBV29-1 and J usage is TRBJ2-1; D perhaps matches TRBD1 (5 bases). Germline CDR1 SQVTM, CDR2 ANQGSEA. The CDR3 has 16 amino acids. Trimming removed 2 bases at V and 3 bases at J, with 17 bases between. The CDR3 DNA is TGCAGCGTTGAAAATCCAGTAGGGGCGAGCTACAATGAGCAGTTCTTC. Protein product: CSVENPVGASYNEQFF.

This clone came up once. The CDR3 spells CSVAQTGTNEKLFF. CDR3 nucleotides: TGCAGCGTTGCCCAGACAGGGACTAATGAAAAACTGTTTTTT. The chain recombines TRBV29-1 with TRBJ1-4, with 7 bases lining up with TRBD1. The V segment lost 4 bases and the J segment 2 bases; nucleotides outside the gene matches: 4. Germline V gene data show CDR1 as SQVTM and CDR2 as ANQGSEA. The CDR3 is 14 residues long.

This rearrangement joins TRBV6-5 to TRBJ2-7; 9 nucleotides align to TRBD1. The V segment lost 4 bases and the J segment 3 bases; nucleotides outside the gene matches: 4. CDR3 size: 14 residues. Germline V lookup: CDR1 MNHEY, CDR2 SVGAGI. The chain's CDR3 is CASSLGQGLYEQYF. CDR3 nucleotide sequence: TGTGCCAGCAGTTTGGGACAGGGCCTCTACGAGCAGTACTTC.

The chain employs TRBV9 and TRBJ1-1; 10 bases are shared with TRBD1. The V and J ends lost 3 bases and 4 bases, in that order; junction bases with no gene match: 9. The CDR3 length is 16 residues. Per the germline V gene, CDR1 is SGDLS and CDR2 is YYNGEE. The CDR3 DNA reads TGTGCCAGCAGCGAACGTCGGACAGGGGGGGCCACTGAAGCTTTCTTT. Amino acid sequence: CASSERRTGGATEAFF.

This clone was picked up one time. The chain couples TRBV25-1 to TRBJ1-4; D not certain. CDR1 is MGHDK, CDR2 SYGVNS, per germline. This CDR3 contains 18 residues. The germline V and J ends were trimmed by 1 base and 2 bases, with 17 bases remaining between them. CDR3 DNA: TGTGCCAGCAGTGAATTCAGTCTCTTTAACCTTACTAATGAAAAACTGTTTTTT. The encoded protein is CASSEFSLFNLTNEKLFF.